Each of the 14 T cell receptor beta chains below was sequenced from the same sample in a study of blood T cell repertoires in COVID-19 (dated by TCRdb to 2018 to 2020). The library was built by means of the immunoSEQ multiplex PCR assay. TCRdb provides this immuneACCESS table in a form limited to in-frame rearrangements. Some clones are lacking; in checked studies, under half of them reflect an unresolved V gene, and why the rest are absent is not known. The sample table holds about 270,000 clones, of which under 90% were seen once. The biggest ten clones account for less than 3% of the sample. Sequenced: peripheral blood. These receptor sequences come from a woman aged 60-75 years with active or convalescent COVID-19.

J is TRBJ1-2 and V is TRBV7-8; 10 bases map to TRBD1. Trimming at V came to 5 bases and at J to 4 bases, leaving 4 bases not matched to a gene. The V gene's germline CDR1 is SGHVS and CDR2 FQNEAQ. The CDR3 spans 14 residues. CDR3 DNA: TGTGCCAGCAGCCTACGGACAGGGGGCTATGGCTACACCTTC. Its protein product is CASSLRTGGYGYTF.

This chain uses TRBV5-4 with TRBJ2-5, with TRBD2 matching 7 bases. Trimming removed 10 bases from V and 5 bases from J; junction bases left unmatched: 20. The length of the CDR3 is 16 residues. Germline V gives CDR1 SGHNT, CDR2 YYREEE (reference sequence). CDR3 DNA sequence: TGTGCCGGTGGGCTGGGGAGCGGGGTGGGACCGGAGACCCAGTACTTC. Residues: CAGGLGSGVGPETQYF.

This clone appeared a few times. The CDR3 DNA follows: TGCGCCAGCAGCTTGGGACAGGGTGCAAACACCATATATTTT. It yields the protein CASSLGQGANTIYF. The chain couples TRBV5-1 to TRBJ1-3, with 7 bases aligning to TRBD1. The trim removed 0 bases at V and 6 bases at J, leaving 3 bases unmatched. The CDR3 has 14 residues. Germline V gene data show CDR1 as SGHRS and CDR2 as YFSETQ. The entire variable domain, with the rest obtained from reference TRBV5-1 and TRBJ1-3, is as follows: KAGVTQTPRYLIKTRGQQVTLSCSPISGHRSVSWYQQTPGQGLQFLFEYFSETQRNKGNFPGRFSGRQFSNSRSEMNVSTLELGDSALYLCASSLGQGANTIYFGEGSWLTVV.

This clone was detected a few times. The rearrangement uses TRBV7-8 and TRBJ1-3; 7 nucleotides align to TRBD1. The ends lost 2 bases at V and 2 bases at J; junction bases unmatched: 3. CDR1 is SGHVS, CDR2 FQNEAQ, per germline. This CDR3 is built from 15 residues. CDR3 sequence: CASSLSQGAGNTIYF. The CDR3, as DNA: TGTGCCAGCAGCTTAAGCCAGGGGGCTGGAAACACCATATATTTT. Drawing the rest from reference TRBV7-8 and TRBJ1-3, the complete variable domain is GAGVSQSPRYKVAKRGQDVALRCDPISGHVSLFWYQQALGQGPEFLTYFQNEAQLDKSGLPSDRFFAERPEGSVSTLKIQRTQQEDSAVYLCASSLSQGAGNTIYFGEGSWLTVV.

The chain employs TRBV9 and TRBJ2-2; D is unclear. The V end was cut by 3 bases, the J end by 6 bases, with 15 bases between. Germline CDR1 and CDR2: SGDLS and YYNGEE. This CDR3 is 15 amino acids long. This CDR3 reads CASSGPILGAGELFF. The CDR3 DNA reads as TGTGCCAGCAGCGGCCCGATCCTTGGAGCCGGGGAGCTGTTTTTT.

The genes are TRBV5-6 and TRBJ2-3; 9 bases are shared with TRBD2. Germline V gives CDR1 SGHDT, CDR2 YYEEEE. V lost 2 bases, J lost 5 bases, and 6 bases stayed unmatched. The CDR3 has 15 amino acids. CDR3 in amino acids: CASSLGGGGLDTQYF. DNA for the CDR3: TGTGCCAGCAGCTTAGGCGGGGGGGGGCTAGATACGCAGTATTTT.

The chain links TRBV4-1 to TRBJ2-5, with 10 bases fitting TRBD1. The CDR3 is 16 amino acids. Germline lookup yields CDR1 MGHRA and CDR2 YSYEKL. Unmatched junction bases numbered 7, after V lost 2 bases and J lost 4 bases. The CDR3, as DNA: TGCGCCAGCAGCCAACGGGGGACAGGGGATGGAGAGACCCAGTACTTC. The encoded protein is CASSQRGTGDGETQYF.

CDR3 coding DNA: TGTGCCAGCAGTACATCGGGCACTGAAGCTTTCTTT. This codes for CASSTSGTEAFF. This rearrangement joins TRBV6-6 to TRBJ1-1; D call uncertain. The CDR3 runs 12 residues. The germline V gene encodes CDR1 MNHNY and CDR2 SVGAGI (reference sequence). V was trimmed by 5 bases and J by 4 bases, leaving 8 bases between them.

The genes are TRBV7-2 and TRBJ1-6, with D uncertain. The V end was cut by 3 bases, the J end by 6 bases, with 3 bases between. From germline, CDR1 is SGHTA and CDR2 FQGNSA. This CDR3 region has 12 residues. The CDR3 region is CASSLSNSPLHF. CDR3 coding DNA: TGTGCCAGCAGCTTGAGTAATTCACCCCTCCACTTT.

This clone was counted once. The junction does not match germline at one end; this may be a read error. This chain connects TRBV7-9 to TRBJ2-7, with TRBD2 matching 8 bases. The CDR3 spans 16 residues. Germline V gene lookup returns CDR1 SEHNR and CDR2 FQNEAQ (reference sequence). The CDR3 nucleotides are TGTGCCAGCAGCCTCGCATCGGGGGGGACCTCCTCCGAGCAGTACTTC. Translated: CASSLASGGTSSEQYF.

The V call is TRBV10-3, the J call TRBJ1-2; TRBD1 might be the D (6 bases). Trimming took off 2 bases at V and 4 bases at J, with 23 bases between the two ends. Germline loops: CDR1 ENHRY, CDR2 SYGVKD. This CDR3 is 18 amino acids long. CDR3 nucleotides: TGTGCCATCAGTGAGGGGCGGCCAGGAGGACAGATGATCTATGGCTACACCTTC. Translating it yields CAISEGRPGGQMIYGYTF.

The V and J genes are TRBV6-6 and TRBJ2-3; D may be TRBD2 (7 bases). Per the germline V gene, CDR1 is MNHNY and CDR2 is SVGAGI (reference sequence). Deletions cut 8 bases from V and 2 bases from J, with 20 bases between. The CDR3 is made up of 16 amino acids. In nucleotides, the CDR3 is TGTGCCAGCGAGGGGGGGATGAGAGACCTCACAGATACGCAGTATTTT. Protein sequence: CASEGGMRDLTDTQYF.

V and J are TRBV6-2 or TRBV6-3 and TRBJ1-1; D is unclear. CDR3 length: 13 amino acids. Trimming took 4 bases from V and 4 from J, leaving 10 bases between them. Germline CDR1 and CDR2: MNHEY and SVGEGT. CDR3 sequence (DNA): TGTGCCAGCAGTTTCCGGCAGGTCACTGAAGCTTTCTTT. Amino acids: CASSFRQVTEAFF.

The CDR3 DNA reads as TGTGCCAGCCCCGGGAGGGTCCTGAACACTGAAGCTTTCTTT. Translation: CASPGRVLNTEAFF. The V call is TRBV7-9, the J call TRBJ1-1, with D uncertain. The CDR3 covers 14 residues. V was pared by 8 bases and J by 0 bases, with 13 bases between. CDR1 is SEHNR and CDR2 is FQNEAQ in the germline V gene (reference sequence).